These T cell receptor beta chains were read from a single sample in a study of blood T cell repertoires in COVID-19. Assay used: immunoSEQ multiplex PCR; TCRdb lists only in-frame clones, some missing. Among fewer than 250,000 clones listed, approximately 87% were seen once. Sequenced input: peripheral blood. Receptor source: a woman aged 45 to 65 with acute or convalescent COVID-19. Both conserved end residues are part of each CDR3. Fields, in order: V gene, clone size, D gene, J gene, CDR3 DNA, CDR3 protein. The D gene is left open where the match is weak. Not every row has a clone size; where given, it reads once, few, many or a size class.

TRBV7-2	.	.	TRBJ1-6	TGTGCCAGCAGCTCCCCCAGGGCAGGGAGGTCGAATTCACCCCTCCACTTT	CASSSPRAGRSNSPLHF
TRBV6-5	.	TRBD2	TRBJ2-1	TGTGCCAGCAGTTTCTCCTCGGGAGGGGGGTACAATGAGCAGTTCTTC	CASSFSSGGGYNEQFF
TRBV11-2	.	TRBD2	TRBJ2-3	TGTGCCAGCAGCTTAGGGGCTAGCGGGGTGACAGATACGCAGTATTTT	CASSLGASGVTDTQYF
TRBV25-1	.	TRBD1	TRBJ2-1	TGTGCCAGCAGTGTGTCGGGCAGGGGGCGGAATGAGCAGTTCTTC	CASSVSGRGRNEQFF
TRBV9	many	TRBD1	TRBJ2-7	TGTGCCAGCAGCGTAGCCCAACAGGGGCACTCCTACGAGCAGTACTTC	CASSVAQQGHSYEQYF
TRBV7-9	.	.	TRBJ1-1	TGTGCCAGCAGCTTAGGGGGCTCGGCCACTGAAGCTTTCTTT	CASSLGGSATEAFF
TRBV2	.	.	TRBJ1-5	TGTGCCAGCAGGACGAACAGGGTAAGCGATCAGCCCCAGCATTTT	CASRTNRVSDQPQHF
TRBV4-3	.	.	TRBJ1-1	TGCGCCAGCAGCCCGCATGAGGGAGGGAACACTGAAGCTTTCTTT	CASSPHEGGNTEAFF
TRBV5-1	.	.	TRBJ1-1	TGCGCCAGCAGCTTGGAACAGTTGAACACTGAAGCTTTCTTT	CASSLEQLNTEAFF
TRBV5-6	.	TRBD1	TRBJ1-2	TGTGCCAGCAGCCCAACCGGGACAGTAGTCTATGGCTACACCTTC	CASSPTGTVVYGYTF
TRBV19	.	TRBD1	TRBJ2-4	TGTGCCAGTTGGGACAGCCCTGCGGACATTCAGTACTTC	CASWDSPADIQYF
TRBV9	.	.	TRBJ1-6	TGTGCCAGCAGAAGGGCTGAGGGATCACCCCTCCACTTT	CASRRAEGSPLHF
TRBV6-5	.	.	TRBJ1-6	TGTGCCAGCAGGGAGGCTATTAATTCACCCCTCCACTTT	CASREAINSPLHF
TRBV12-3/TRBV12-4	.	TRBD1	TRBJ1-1	TGTGCCAGCAGTTGGACAGGGGGAACTGAAGCTTTCTTT	CASSWTGGTEAFF
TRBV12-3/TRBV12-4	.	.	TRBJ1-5	TGTGCCAGCAGTTATACAGCAGATCAGCCCCAGCATTTT	CASSYTADQPQHF
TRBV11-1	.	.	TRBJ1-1	TGTGCCAGCCAGTTCTCGGGGGGGGACACTGAAGCTTTCTTT	CASQFSGGDTEAFF
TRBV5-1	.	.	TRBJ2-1	TGCGCCAGCAGCTTGGGAGCGCTCAATGAGCAGTTCTTC	CASSLGALNEQFF
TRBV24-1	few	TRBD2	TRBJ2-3	TGTGCCACCAGTGATTCAGGAAGCGGGGGTCCAGATACGCAGTATTTT	CATSDSGSGGPDTQYF
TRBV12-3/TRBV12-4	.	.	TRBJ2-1	TGTGCCAGCAGTATAAGGACTATGAGTGAGCAGTTCTTC	CASSIRTMSEQFF
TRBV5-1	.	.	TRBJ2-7	TGCGCCAGCAGCACCCTGGACAGTACCTCCTACGAGCAGTACTTC	CASSTLDSTSYEQYF
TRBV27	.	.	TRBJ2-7	TGTGCCAGCAGTCTGTGGGCAGCCAGCGAGCAGTACTTC	CASSLWAASEQYF
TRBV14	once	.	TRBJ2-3	TGTGCCAGCAGCCAAGATAGAGCGGATGGGCTGTATTTT	CASSQDRADGLYF
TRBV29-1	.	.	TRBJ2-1	TGCAGCGTTGAAGGACTGTACAATGAGCAGTTCTTC	CSVEGLYNEQFF
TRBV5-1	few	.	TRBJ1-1	TGCGCCAGCATGGCAGTCTTGAACACTGAAGCTTTCTTT	CASMAVLNTEAFF
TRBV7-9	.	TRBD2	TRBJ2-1	TGTGCCAGCAGCTTCCTAGCGGGGGGTAACAATGAGCAGTTCTTC	CASSFLAGGNNEQFF
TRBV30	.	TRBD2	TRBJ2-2	TGTGCCTGGAGTCGGGGGGGGACCGGGGAGCTGTTTTTT	CAWSRGGTGELFF